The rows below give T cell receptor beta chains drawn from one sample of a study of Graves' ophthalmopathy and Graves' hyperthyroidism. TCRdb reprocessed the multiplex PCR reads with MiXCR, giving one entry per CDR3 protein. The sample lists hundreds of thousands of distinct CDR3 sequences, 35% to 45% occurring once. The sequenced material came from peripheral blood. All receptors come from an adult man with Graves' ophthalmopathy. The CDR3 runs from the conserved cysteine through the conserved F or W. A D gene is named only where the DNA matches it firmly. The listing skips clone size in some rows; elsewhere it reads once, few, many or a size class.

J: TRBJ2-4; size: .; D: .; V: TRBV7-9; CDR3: CATEGRSIQYF; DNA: TGTGCCACGGAGGGGCGGAGCATTCAGTACTTC
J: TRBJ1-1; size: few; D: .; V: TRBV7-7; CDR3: CASSVEGRMNTEAFF; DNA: TGTGCTAGCAGCGTTGAGGGCAGGATGAACACTGAAGCTTTCTTT
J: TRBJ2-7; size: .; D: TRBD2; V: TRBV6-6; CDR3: CASSQSGRFYEQYF; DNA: TGTGCCAGCAGCCAGAGCGGGAGGTTCTACGAGCAGTACTTC
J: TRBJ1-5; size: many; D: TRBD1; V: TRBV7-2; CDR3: CASSQDRDTQPQHF; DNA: TGTGCCAGCAGCCAAGACAGGGATACGCAGCCCCAGCATTTT
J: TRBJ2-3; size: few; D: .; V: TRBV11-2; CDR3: CASSPPATDTQYF; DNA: TGTGCCAGCAGCCCCCCCGCCACAGATACGCAGTATTTT
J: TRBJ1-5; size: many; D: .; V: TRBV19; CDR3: CASSMVTSLHQPQHF; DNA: TGTGCCAGTAGTATGGTTACATCGCTCCATCAGCCCCAGCATTTT
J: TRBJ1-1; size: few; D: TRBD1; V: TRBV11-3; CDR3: CASSDRGFPEAFF; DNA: TGTGCCAGCAGCGACAGGGGATTTCCTGAAGCTTTCTTT
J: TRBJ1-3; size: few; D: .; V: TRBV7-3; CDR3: CASSLWGDNRGGNTIYF; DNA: TGTGCCAGCAGCTTATGGGGCGATAATCGAGGTGGAAACACCATATATTTT
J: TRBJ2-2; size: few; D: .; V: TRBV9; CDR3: CASSERLNTGELFF; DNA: TGTGCCAGCAGCGAGCGATTGAACACCGGGGAGCTGTTTTTT
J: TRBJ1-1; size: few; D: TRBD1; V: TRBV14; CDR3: CASSLDRDRGNTEAFF; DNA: TGTGCCAGCAGCCTGGACCGGGACAGGGGGAACACTGAAGCTTTCTTT
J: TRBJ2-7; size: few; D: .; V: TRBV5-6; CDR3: CASRATYRDPYEQYF; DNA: TGTGCCAGCAGGGCCACCTACAGGGACCCCTACGAGCAGTACTTC
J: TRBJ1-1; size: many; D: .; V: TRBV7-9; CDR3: CASSLGRQYTEAFF; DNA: TGTGCCAGCAGCTTAGGTCGTCAGTACACTGAAGCTTTCTTT
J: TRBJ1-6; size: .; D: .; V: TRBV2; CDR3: CASSEAHLF; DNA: TGTGCCAGCAGTGAAGCCCACCTGTTT
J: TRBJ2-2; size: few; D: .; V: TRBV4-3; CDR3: CASSQEVGELFF; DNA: TGCGCCAGCAGCCAAGAAGTTGGGGAGCTGTTTTTT
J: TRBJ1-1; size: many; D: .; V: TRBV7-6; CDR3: CASSLGVLGDTEAFF; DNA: TGTGCCAGCAGCTTAGGGGTCCTCGGGGACACTGAAGCTTTCTTT
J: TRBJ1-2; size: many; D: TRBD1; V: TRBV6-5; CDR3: CASSPDRERRGYTF; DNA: TGTGCCAGCAGTCCGGACAGGGAGAGGAGAGGCTACACCTTC
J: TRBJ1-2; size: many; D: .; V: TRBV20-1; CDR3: CSARATSGGDGYTF; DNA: TGCAGTGCTAGAGCGACATCCGGAGGGGATGGCTACACCTTC
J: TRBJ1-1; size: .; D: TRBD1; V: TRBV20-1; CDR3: CSARAITGGDTEAFF; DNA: TGCAGTGCTAGAGCCATAACAGGGGGCGACACTGAAGCTTTCTTT
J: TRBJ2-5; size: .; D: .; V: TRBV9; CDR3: CASSVEPSNQETQYF; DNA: TGTGCCAGCAGCGTTGAGCCGAGTAACCAAGAGACCCAGTACTTC
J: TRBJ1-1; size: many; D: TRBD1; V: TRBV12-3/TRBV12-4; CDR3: CASSRDRVLNTEAFF; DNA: TGTGCCAGCAGTAGGGACAGGGTCTTGAACACTGAAGCTTTCTTT
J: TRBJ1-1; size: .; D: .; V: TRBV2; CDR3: CASSGVARETEAFF; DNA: TGTGCCAGCAGTGGGGTGGCGAGGGAGACCGAAGCTTTCTTT
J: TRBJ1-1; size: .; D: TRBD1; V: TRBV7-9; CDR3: CASSRNRGNTEAFF; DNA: TGTGCCAGCAGCCGTAACAGGGGGAACACCGAAGCTTTCTTT
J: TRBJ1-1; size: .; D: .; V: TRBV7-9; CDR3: CASSSLGSTASPEAFF; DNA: TGTGCCAGCAGCTCGCTGGGGAGCACGGCCTCCCCCGAAGCTTTCTTT
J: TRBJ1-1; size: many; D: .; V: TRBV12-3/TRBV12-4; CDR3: CASSLKHNRDKNTEAFF; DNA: TGTGCCAGCAGTCTGAAACATAACCGGGACAAGAACACTGAAGCTTTCTTT
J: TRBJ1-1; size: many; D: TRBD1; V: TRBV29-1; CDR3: CSVAARGHTEAFF; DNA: TGCAGCGTTGCAGCCAGGGGGCACACTGAAGCTTTCTTT
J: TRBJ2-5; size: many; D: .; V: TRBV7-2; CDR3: CASSTPDSLQYF; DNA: TGTGCCAGCAGCACCCCGGACAGCCTTCAGTACTTC
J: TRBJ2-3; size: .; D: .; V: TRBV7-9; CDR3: CASNTILGGTDTQYF; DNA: TGTGCCAGCAACACAATTCTCGGGGGAACAGATACGCAGTATTTT
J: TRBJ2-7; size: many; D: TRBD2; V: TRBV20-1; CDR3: CSADPLAGKTYEQYF; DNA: TGCAGTGCTGATCCCCTAGCGGGGAAAACCTACGAGCAGTACTTC
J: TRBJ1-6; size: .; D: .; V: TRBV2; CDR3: CASGSHSSYNSPLHF; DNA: TGTGCCAGCGGGAGCCACAGCTCCTATAATTCACCCCTCCACTTT
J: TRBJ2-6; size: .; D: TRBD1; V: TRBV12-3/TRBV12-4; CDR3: CASRIQGTGANVLTF; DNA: TGTGCCAGCAGAATACAGGGGACTGGGGCCAACGTCCTGACTTTC
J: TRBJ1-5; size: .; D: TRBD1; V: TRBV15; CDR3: CATSSSGQGNQPQHF; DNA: TGTGCCACCAGCAGTTCGGGACAGGGCAATCAGCCCCAGCATTTT
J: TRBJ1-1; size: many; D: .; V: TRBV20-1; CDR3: CSASTGVNTEAFF; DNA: TGCAGTGCTAGTACCGGTGTGAACACTGAAGCTTTCTTT
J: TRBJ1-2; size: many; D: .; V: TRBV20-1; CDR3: CSARVRAKGLGYTF; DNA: TGCAGTGCTAGAGTCAGGGCGAAGGGCCTCGGCTACACCTTC
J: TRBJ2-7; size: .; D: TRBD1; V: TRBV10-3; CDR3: CAISWDRGYEQYF; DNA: TGTGCCATCAGTTGGGACAGAGGGTACGAGCAGTACTTC
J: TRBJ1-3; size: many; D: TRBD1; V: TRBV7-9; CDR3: CASSSVTGYGNTIYF; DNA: TGTGCCAGCAGCTCCGTGACAGGGTACGGAAACACCATATATTTT
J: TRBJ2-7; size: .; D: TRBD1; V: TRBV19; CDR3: CASSRGQGVNEQYF; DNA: TGTGCCAGTAGCCGGGGACAGGGCGTCAACGAGCAGTACTTC
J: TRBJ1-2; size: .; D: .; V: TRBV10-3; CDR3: CASLGVGYTF; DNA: TGTGCCAGCCTGGGGGTCGGCTACACCTTC
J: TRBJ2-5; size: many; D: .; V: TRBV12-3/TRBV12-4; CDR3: CASRATGQETQYF; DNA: TGTGCCAGCAGGGCGACAGGACAAGAGACCCAGTACTTC
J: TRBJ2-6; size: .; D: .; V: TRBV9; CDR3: CASSVVPDVLTF; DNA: TGTGCCAGCAGCGTAGTGCCGGACGTCCTGACTTTC
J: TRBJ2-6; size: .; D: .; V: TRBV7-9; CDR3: CASSLARGANVLTF; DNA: TGTGCCAGCAGCTTAGCCCGCGGGGCCAACGTCCTGACTTTC
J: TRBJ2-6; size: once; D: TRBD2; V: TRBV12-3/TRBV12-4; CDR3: CASSLAGGGSSGANVLTF; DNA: TGTGCCAGCAGTTTAGCGGGGGGGGGATCCTCTGGGGCCAACGTCCTGACTTTC
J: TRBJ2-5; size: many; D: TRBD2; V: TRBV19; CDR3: CASSRLAGGPETQYF; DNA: TGTGCCAGCAGCAGACTAGCGGGGGGGCCAGAGACCCAGTACTTC
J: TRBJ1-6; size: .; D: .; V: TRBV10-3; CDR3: CAIRQGGPLHF; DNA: TGTGCCATCAGACAGGGAGGGCCCCTCCACTTT
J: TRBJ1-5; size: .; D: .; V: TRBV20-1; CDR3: CSARGRDGNRFQPQHF; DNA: TGCAGTGCTAGAGGCAGGGACGGGAACAGGTTTCAGCCCCAGCATTTT
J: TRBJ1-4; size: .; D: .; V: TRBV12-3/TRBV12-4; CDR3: CASSTGRASVEKLFF; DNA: TGTGCCAGCAGTACAGGCCGGGCGTCGGTAGAAAAACTGTTTTTT
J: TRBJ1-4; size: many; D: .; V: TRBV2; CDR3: CASGDGPNEKLFF; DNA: TGTGCCAGCGGGGACGGTCCTAATGAAAAACTGTTTTTT